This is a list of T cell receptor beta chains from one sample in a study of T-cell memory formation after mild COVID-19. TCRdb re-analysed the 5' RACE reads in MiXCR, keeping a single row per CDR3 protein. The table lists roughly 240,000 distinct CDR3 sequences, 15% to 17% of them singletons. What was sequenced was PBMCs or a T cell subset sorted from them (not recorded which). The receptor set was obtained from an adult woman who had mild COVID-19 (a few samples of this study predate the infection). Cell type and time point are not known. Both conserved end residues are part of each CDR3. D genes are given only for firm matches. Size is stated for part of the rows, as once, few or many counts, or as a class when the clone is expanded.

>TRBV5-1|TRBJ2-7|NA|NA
CASSLEIGAREQYF
TGCGCCAGCAGCTTGGAGATAGGGGCGAGGGAGCAGTACTTC
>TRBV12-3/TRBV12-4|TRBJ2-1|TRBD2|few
CASSLRAGEYNEQFF
TGTGCCAGCAGTTTAAGGGCGGGAGAATACAATGAGCAGTTCTTC
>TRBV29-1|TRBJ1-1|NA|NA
CSVNSGNTEAFF
TGCAGCGTTAATTCAGGGAACACTGAAGCTTTCTTT
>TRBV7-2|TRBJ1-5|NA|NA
CASSLVGPSNQPQHF
TGTGCCAGCAGCTTAGTAGGGCCCAGCAATCAGCCCCAGCATTTT
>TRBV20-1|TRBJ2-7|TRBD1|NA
CSARVGQGLYEQYF
TGCAGTGCGAGAGTGGGACAGGGTCTCTACGAGCAGTACTTC
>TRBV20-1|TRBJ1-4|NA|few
CSAGLGGGGLFF
TGCAGTGCTGGGCTAGGAGGGGGAGGACTGTTTTTT
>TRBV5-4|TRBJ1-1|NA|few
CASSPPREGVTEAFF
TGTGCCAGCAGCCCGCCTCGTGAGGGAGTGACTGAAGCTTTCTTT
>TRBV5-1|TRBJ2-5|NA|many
CASSPDQETQYF
TGCGCCAGCAGCCCGGATCAAGAGACCCAGTACTTC
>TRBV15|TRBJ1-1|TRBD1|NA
CATSTGTGGVSTEAFF
TGTGCCACCAGCACCGGGACAGGGGGGGTGAGCACTGAAGCTTTCTTT
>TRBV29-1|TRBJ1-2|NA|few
CSVELVLKLGYTF
TGCAGCGTTGAACTAGTTCTTAAGCTGGGCTACACCTTC
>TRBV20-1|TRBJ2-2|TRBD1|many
CSARGTGALTGELFF
TGCAGTGCTAGAGGCACAGGGGCGCTGACCGGGGAGCTGTTTTTT
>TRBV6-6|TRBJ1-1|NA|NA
CASSFLTGRGAFF
TGTGCCAGCAGTTTCTTAACAGGGAGGGGAGCTTTCTTT
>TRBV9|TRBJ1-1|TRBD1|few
CASSVVQGGSRNTEAFF
TGTGCCAGCAGCGTCGTCCAGGGGGGGTCCAGGAACACTGAAGCTTTCTTT
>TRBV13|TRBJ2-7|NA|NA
CASSLTDGPGGEQYF
TGTGCCAGCAGCTTAACGGACGGTCCCGGGGGCGAGCAGTACTTC
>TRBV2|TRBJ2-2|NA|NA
CATAGQGGTGELFF
TGTGCCACCGCCGGGCAGGGGGGCACCGGGGAGCTGTTTTTT
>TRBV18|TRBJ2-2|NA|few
CASSNGGTGELFF
TGTGCCAGCTCGAACGGTGGTACCGGGGAGCTGTTTTTT
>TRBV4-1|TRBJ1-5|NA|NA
CASSQDGGNILQPQHF
TGCGCCAGCAGCCAAGACGGGGGGAACATCCTGCAGCCCCAGCATTTT
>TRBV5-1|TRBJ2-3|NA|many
CASRSTVTDTQYF
TGCGCCAGCAGGTCGACAGTCACAGATACGCAGTATTTT
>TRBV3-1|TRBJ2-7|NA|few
CASSQRGGEQYF
TGTGCCAGCAGCCAAAGAGGGGGCGAGCAGTACTTC
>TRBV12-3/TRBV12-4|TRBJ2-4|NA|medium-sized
CASSLEGGTLGRNIQYF
TGTGCCAGCAGTTTAGAGGGGGGGACCCTTGGGAGAAACATTCAGTACTTC
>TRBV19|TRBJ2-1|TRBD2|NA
CASSIQAGKQFF
TGTGCCAGTAGTATACAAGCGGGAAAGCAGTTCTTC
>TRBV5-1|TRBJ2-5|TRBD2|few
CASSLPAIAGLRETQYF
TGCGCCAGCAGCCTGCCGGCCATAGCGGGCCTCCGGGAGACCCAGTACTTC
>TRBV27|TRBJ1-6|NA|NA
CASSLSQGLRNSPLHF
TGTGCCAGCAGTTTATCACAGGGTTTAAGGAATTCACCCCTCCACTTT
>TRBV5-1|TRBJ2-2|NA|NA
CASSSQEGKAGELFF
TGCGCCAGCAGCTCCCAGGAAGGGAAGGCCGGGGAGCTGTTTTTT
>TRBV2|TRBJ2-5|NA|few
CAAGRGGQETQYF
TGTGCAGCAGGACGGGGAGGCCAAGAGACCCAGTACTTC
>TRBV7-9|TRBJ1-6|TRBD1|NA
CASSSQGANSPLHF
TGTGCCAGCAGCTCCCAGGGGGCCAATTCACCCCTCCACTTT
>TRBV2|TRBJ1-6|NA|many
CASSLGLYSPLHF
TGTGCCAGCAGTTTAGGACTGTATTCACCCCTCCACTTT
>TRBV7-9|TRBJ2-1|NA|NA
CASSLVQVGDRLPEQFF
TGTGCCAGCAGCTTAGTACAGGTTGGCGATCGACTACCTGAGCAGTTCTTC
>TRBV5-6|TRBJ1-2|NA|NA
CASSLRGHGYTF
TGTGCCAGCAGCTTGCGGGGGCATGGCTACACCTTC
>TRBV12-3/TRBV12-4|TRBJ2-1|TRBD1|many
CASSATGGWQFF
TGTGCCAGCAGTGCGACAGGGGGTTGGCAGTTCTTC
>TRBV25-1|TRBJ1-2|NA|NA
CASRLGQSYGYTF
TGTGCCAGCAGGCTCGGACAGTCCTATGGCTACACCTTC
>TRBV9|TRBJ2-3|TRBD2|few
CASSVRTSGSTDTQYF
TGTGCCAGCAGCGTGAGGACTAGCGGGAGCACAGATACGCAGTATTTT
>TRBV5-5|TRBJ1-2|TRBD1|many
CASSYPTGEIGYGYTF
TGTGCCAGCAGCTATCCCACAGGGGAAATCGGCTATGGCTACACCTTC
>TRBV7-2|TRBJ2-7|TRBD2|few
CASSLPTSGTYEQYF
TGTGCCAGCAGCCTCCCGACTAGCGGGACCTACGAGCAGTACTTC
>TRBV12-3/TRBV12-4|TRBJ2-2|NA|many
CASSLGGTGELFF
TGTGCCAGCAGTTTAGGGGGGACCGGGGAGCTGTTTTTT
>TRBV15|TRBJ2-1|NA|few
CATSRDSGGLGNEQFF
TGTGCCACCAGCAGAGATAGCGGCGGACTTGGCAATGAGCAGTTCTTC
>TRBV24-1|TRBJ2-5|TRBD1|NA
CATSDNSGTGGWGYQETQYF
TGTGCCACCAGTGACAACTCCGGGACAGGGGGCTGGGGGTACCAAGAGACCCAGTACTTC
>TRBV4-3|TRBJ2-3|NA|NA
CASSQATGTQYF
TGCGCCAGCAGCCAAGCAACCGGTACGCAGTATTTT
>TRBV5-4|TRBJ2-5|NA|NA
CASSIPGEETQYF
TGTGCCAGCAGCATACCAGGGGAAGAGACCCAGTACTTC
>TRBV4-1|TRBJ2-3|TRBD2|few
CASRSGTRKDTQYF
TGCGCCAGCCGGAGCGGGACTAGGAAAGATACGCAGTATTTT
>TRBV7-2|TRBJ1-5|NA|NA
CASSPQGNSNQPQHF
TGTGCCAGCAGCCCCCAGGGTAATAGCAATCAGCCCCAGCATTTT
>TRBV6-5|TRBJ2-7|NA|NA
CASSYSRNRPYEQYF
TGTGCCAGCAGTTACTCCCGCAACAGGCCCTACGAGCAGTACTTC
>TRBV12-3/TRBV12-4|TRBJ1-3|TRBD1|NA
CASSSFTGGTGGNTIYF
TGTGCCAGCAGTTCTTTCACAGGGGGAACGGGTGGAAACACCATATATTTT
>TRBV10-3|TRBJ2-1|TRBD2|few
CAISESTSGSSYNEQFF
TGTGCCATCAGTGAGTCTACTAGCGGGAGCTCCTACAATGAGCAGTTCTTC
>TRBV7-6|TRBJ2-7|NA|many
CASSPEGSVPHEQYF
TGTGCCAGCAGCCCCGAGGGTAGCGTTCCCCACGAGCAGTACTTC